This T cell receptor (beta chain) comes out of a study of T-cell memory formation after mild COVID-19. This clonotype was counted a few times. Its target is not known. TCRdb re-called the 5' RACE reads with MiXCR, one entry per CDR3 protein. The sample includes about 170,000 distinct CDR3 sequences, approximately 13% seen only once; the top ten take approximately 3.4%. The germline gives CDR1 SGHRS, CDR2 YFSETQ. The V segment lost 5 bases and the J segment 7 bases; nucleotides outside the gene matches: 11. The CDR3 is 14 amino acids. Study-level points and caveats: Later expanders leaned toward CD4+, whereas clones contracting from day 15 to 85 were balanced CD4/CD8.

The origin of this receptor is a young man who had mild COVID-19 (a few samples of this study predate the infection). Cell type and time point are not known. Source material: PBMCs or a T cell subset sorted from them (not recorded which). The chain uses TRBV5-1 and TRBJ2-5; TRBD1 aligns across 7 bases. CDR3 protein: CASRTGERSRTQYF. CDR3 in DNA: TGCGCCAGCAGAACAGGGGAACGTAGTAGGACCCAGTACTTC.